These T cell receptor beta chains were read from a single sample in a study of low-dose radiotherapy and immunotherapy resistance in tumors. TCRdb re-called the reads through MiXCR, storing one row per CDR3 protein. The sample consists of 85,000 to 100,000 distinct CDR3 sequences, 9.4% of them appearing once. Sequenced material: PBMCs, taken before treatment. These receptors were obtained from a male donor with prostate cancer. CDR3s include the opening cysteine and the closing phenylalanine or tryptophan. D genes are given only for firm matches. Not all rows give a size; the values are once, few, many and, for expanded clones, a class.

d_gene | j_gene | v_gene | abundance | CDR3aa | CDR3nt
TRBD2 | TRBJ2-3 | TRBV20-1 | many | CSARPQREGRADTQYF | TGCAGTGCTAGGCCACAGCGGGAGGGCCGAGCAGATACGCAGTATTTT
. | TRBJ2-2 | TRBV28 | many | CASSSPPDGRTGELFF | TGTGCCAGCAGTTCCCCCCCGGATGGTAGGACCGGGGAGCTGTTTTTT
TRBD2 | TRBJ2-1 | TRBV20-1 | many | CSATSGSFPSSYNEQFF | TGCAGTGCTACAAGCGGGAGCTTTCCGAGCTCCTACAATGAGCAGTTCTTC
TRBD2 | TRBJ2-7 | TRBV5-5 | . | CASSYGTSGTSTEQYF | TGTGCCAGCAGCTACGGGACTAGCGGGACGAGTACCGAGCAGTACTTC
TRBD1 | TRBJ2-1 | TRBV5-6 | few | CASVGQGGINEQFF | TGTGCCAGCGTTGGACAGGGGGGGATTAATGAGCAGTTCTTC
. | TRBJ2-1 | TRBV5-1 | many | CASSLGVRDNEQFF | TGCGCCAGCAGCTTGGGAGTCAGGGACAATGAGCAGTTCTTC
. | TRBJ2-4 | TRBV6-2/TRBV6-3 | . | CASSEAGGSDKNIQYF | TGTGCCAGCAGTGAAGCTGGGGGGAGTGACAAAAACATTCAGTACTTC
TRBD2 | TRBJ2-1 | TRBV9 | many | CASNEGRETPYNEQFF | TGTGCCAGCAACGAGGGGCGGGAGACCCCCTACAATGAGCAGTTCTTC
TRBD2 | TRBJ2-4 | TRBV28 | many | CASSPGLAAGRDIQYF | TGTGCCAGCAGTCCAGGACTAGCGGCAGGGAGAGACATTCAGTACTTC
TRBD1 | TRBJ2-4 | TRBV7-9 | many | CASSSTGTKNIQYF | TGTGCCAGCAGCTCGACAGGGACCAAAAACATTCAGTACTTC
TRBD2 | TRBJ2-2 | TRBV20-1 | many | CSARDRIAGVSTGELFF | TGCAGTGCTAGAGATCGAATAGCGGGAGTTTCCACCGGGGAGCTGTTTTTT
TRBD1 | TRBJ2-4 | TRBV2 | many | CASSGTGLLLNIQYF | TGTGCCAGCAGCGGGACAGGGTTATTGTTAAACATTCAGTACTTC
. | TRBJ1-4 | TRBV11-2 | many | CASSLLPGPQEKLFF | TGTGCCAGCAGCTTACTCCCTGGGCCTCAGGAAAAACTGTTTTTT
TRBD1 | TRBJ2-7 | TRBV7-2 | many | CASSLTGTGGTYEQYF | TGTGCCAGCAGTTTAACCGGGACAGGGGGCACCTACGAGCAGTACTTC
TRBD1 | TRBJ1-1 | TRBV29-1 | many | CSASRTGGQTEAFF | TGCAGCGCATCGAGGACAGGGGGACAGACTGAAGCTTTCTTT
TRBD1 | TRBJ2-7 | TRBV10-3 | many | CAINRQGANDEQYF | TGTGCCATCAATAGACAGGGGGCGAATGACGAGCAGTACTTC
. | TRBJ2-5 | TRBV28 | . | CASSTAGTQYF | TGTGCCAGCAGTACTGCCGGGACCCAGTACTTC
TRBD2 | TRBJ2-1 | TRBV20-1 | many | CSATRLTSGSYNEQFF | TGCAGTGCTACGAGGCTAACTAGCGGGTCCTACAATGAGCAGTTCTTC
. | TRBJ2-4 | TRBV4-2 | many | CASSQDPGRGTKNIQYF | TGTGCCAGCAGCCAAGATCCCGGCAGAGGGACCAAAAACATTCAGTACTTC
. | TRBJ2-1 | TRBV29-1 | many | CSAHRETGKEQFF | TGCAGCGCCCACAGGGAAACGGGAAAGGAGCAGTTCTTC
. | TRBJ2-1 | TRBV10-2 | many | CASWFREQFF | TGCGCCAGCTGGTTCAGGGAGCAGTTCTTC
TRBD1 | TRBJ1-1 | TRBV20-1 | many | CSAPQGVNTEAFF | TGCAGTGCTCCTCAGGGGGTAAACACTGAAGCTTTCTTT
TRBD2 | TRBJ2-4 | TRBV28 | many | CASSTLVAGGSIQYF | TGTGCCAGCAGTACCCTGGTAGCGGGAGGATCCATTCAGTACTTC
. | TRBJ1-2 | TRBV4-3 | many | CASSQERLSARNYGYTF | TGCGCCAGCAGCCAAGAAAGGCTTAGCGCCCGAAACTATGGCTACACCTTC
TRBD2 | TRBJ2-1 | TRBV7-3 | many | CASSSGRLNEQFF | TGTGCCAGCAGTAGCGGGAGGCTCAATGAGCAGTTCTTC
. | TRBJ2-7 | TRBV28 | many | CASSLQGTYEQYF | TGTGCCAGCAGTTTACAGGGAACCTACGAGCAGTACTTC
TRBD2 | TRBJ2-5 | TRBV30 | . | CAWTTNLAGAETQYF | TGTGCCTGGACCACCAACCTAGCGGGAGCAGAGACCCAGTACTTC
. | TRBJ2-5 | TRBV7-8 | . | CASSLPEGEETQYF | TGTGCCAGCAGCCTACCGGAGGGGGAAGAGACCCAGTACTTC
TRBD1 | TRBJ2-3 | TRBV9 | many | CASSVTGGRDTQYF | TGTGCCAGCAGCGTAACAGGGGGCCGTGATACGCAGTATTTT
TRBD1 | TRBJ2-7 | TRBV10-3 | many | CAISTRQGTDEQYF | TGTGCCATCAGTACCAGACAGGGGACGGACGAGCAGTACTTC
TRBD2 | TRBJ2-2 | TRBV7-8 | many | CASSQGRGVSTGELFF | TGTGCCAGCAGCCAGGGACGGGGGGTCAGCACCGGGGAGCTGTTTTTT
. | TRBJ2-5 | TRBV27 | many | CASSRTASQQTQYF | TGTGCCAGCAGTAGGACAGCCTCCCAGCAGACCCAGTACTTC
. | TRBJ2-2 | TRBV28 | many | CAIGGLRDTGELFF | TGTGCCATCGGGGGATTACGGGACACCGGGGAGCTGTTTTTT
. | TRBJ2-3 | TRBV6-6 | many | CASSHPGLPPGDTQYF | TGTGCCAGCAGCCACCCGGGGCTACCCCCCGGAGATACGCAGTATTTT
. | TRBJ2-1 | TRBV7-9 | . | CASSFVRGPYNEQFF | TGTGCCAGCAGCTTCGTACGGGGACCCTACAATGAGCAGTTCTTC
. | TRBJ2-1 | TRBV20-1 | many | CSARMGAIGNEQFF | TGCAGTGCTAGGATGGGGGCGATTGGTAATGAGCAGTTCTTC
TRBD2 | TRBJ2-7 | TRBV4-3 | many | CASSQDSGGPYEQYF | TGCGCCAGCAGCCAAGATAGCGGGGGACCCTACGAGCAGTACTTC
. | TRBJ2-7 | TRBV7-2 | many | CASSLMPGPYEQYF | TGTGCCAGCAGCTTAATGCCGGGCCCCTACGAGCAGTACTTC
. | TRBJ1-2 | TRBV6-5 | many | CASSYSNQWGIVGGYTF | TGTGCCAGCAGTTACTCGAATCAGTGGGGGATTGTTGGAGGCTACACCTTC
. | TRBJ1-2 | TRBV28 | many | CASSFVNYGYTF | TGTGCCAGCAGTTTTGTGAACTATGGCTACACCTTC
. | TRBJ1-3 | TRBV3-1 | many | CASSQVGGNTIYF | TGTGCCAGCAGCCAAGTTGGCGGAAACACCATATATTTT
TRBD1 | TRBJ2-3 | TRBV20-1 | many | CSASVTGHNTDTQYF | TGCAGTGCTTCTGTGACAGGGCATAACACAGATACGCAGTATTTT
TRBD1 | TRBJ2-6 | TRBV10-3 | many | CAISGQGASSGANVLTF | TGTGCCATCAGTGGACAGGGGGCCAGCTCTGGGGCCAACGTCCTGACTTTC
. | TRBJ2-1 | TRBV19 | many | CASSIVGYEEQFF | TGTGCCAGTAGTATAGTTGGGTACGAGGAGCAGTTCTTC
TRBD2 | TRBJ2-7 | TRBV28 | many | CASSQPGTSGSYEQYF | TGTGCCAGCAGTCAGCCCGGGACTAGCGGGAGCTACGAGCAGTACTTC
TRBD2 | TRBJ2-3 | TRBV6-4 | many | CASTLTSGRTDTQYF | TGTGCCAGCACCCTGACTAGCGGGAGGACAGATACGCAGTATTTT
. | TRBJ1-6 | TRBV28 | . | CASRGGGTYNSPLHF | TGTGCCAGCAGGGGGGGAGGGACCTATAATTCACCCCTCCACTTT
. | TRBJ1-5 | TRBV7-6 | many | CASSSSQTGSNQPQHF | TGTGCCAGCAGCTCAAGCCAGACTGGTAGCAATCAGCCCCAGCATTTT
. | TRBJ2-6 | TRBV28 | many | CASSLWQGDAGANVLTF | TGTGCCAGCAGTTTATGGCAAGGGGATGCTGGGGCCAACGTCCTGACTTTC
TRBD1 | TRBJ1-4 | TRBV30 | many | CAWRMVTGAEKLFF | TGTGCCTGGAGAATGGTTACAGGGGCTGAAAAACTGTTTTTT